This record concerns one T cell receptor beta chain sequence. Its target is not known. The run of the v3.0 immunoSEQ assay was at survey level. Per sample, sequencing targeted roughly 40,000-50,000 T-cell genomes. Method: immunoSEQ multiplex PCR; TCRdb's copy keeps in-frame clones and lacks some. The sample carries 24,000 or so clones, more than 75% recorded once. The V end lost 9 bases, the J end lost 0 bases, and 14 bases lay between the germline ends. The CDR3 loop spans 14 amino acids. Germline assignment: CDR1 LNHDA and CDR2 SQIVND (reference sequence). This specimen comes from a study of long-term antiretroviral therapy in people with HIV. General study findings and limits: Blood dating 2004 to 2017 may reflect older ART regimens. Post-treatment diversity went higher with ART but stayed below transplant donor controls. Regardless of time point, clones expanded before ART dominated the repertoire.

The genes are TRBV19 and TRBJ1-2; the D gene is possibly TRBD1 (6 bases). The specimen was unsorted PBMCs, collected 0.5 years after starting antiretroviral therapy. The sequence came from a woman aged 35 to 49 with HIV. CDR3 DNA: TGTGCCAGCCGCTCCGGGACATCTAACTATGGCTACACCTTC. Amino acids: CASRSGTSNYGYTF.